These 7 T cell receptor beta chains were sequenced from one sample in a study of human T cells and chemical hapten exposure. Time point noted: pre-sensitization, week 0. The treatment is: therapeutic diphenylcyclopropenone sensitization with weekly scalp DPC. One entry per CDR3 protein results from TCRdb running MiXCR on the RACE reads. Of tens of thousands of distinct CDR3 sequences in the sample, 14% were seen once. The starting material was whole blood, obtained in connection with sensitization to the hapten diphenylcyclopropenone (DPC). The receptors originated from a woman aged 45-59 years with alopecia areata. Some clones in this sample may be carry-over from other donors' samples.

The chain joins TRBV29-1 to TRBJ2-7; 15 nucleotides align to TRBD2. The CDR3 totals 14 residues. Germline values: CDR1 SQVTM, CDR2 ANQGSEA. V lost 6 bases, J lost 7 bases, and 7 bases stayed unmatched. CDR3 residues: CSVGLAGGPSEQYF. CDR3 bases: TGCAGCGTCGGACTAGCGGGAGGGCCCAGTGAGCAGTACTTC.

The chain couples TRBV3-1 to TRBJ2-1, with a possible D match to TRBD1 (6 bases). V was pared by 4 bases and J by 0 bases, with 13 bases between. The CDR3 contains 16 residues. Germline V lookup: CDR1 LGHDT, CDR2 YNNKEL (reference sequence). CDR3 region: CASSPKGQSSYNEQFF. The CDR3 DNA sequence: TGTGCCAGCAGCCCTAAAGGACAGAGCTCCTACAATGAGCAGTTCTTC.

There are a few counts of this clonotype. This chain joins TRBV7-8 and TRBJ1-6; the D gene is possibly TRBD1 (6 bases). The CDR3 is 14 amino acids. Germline V lookup: CDR1 SGHVS, CDR2 FQNEAQ. The V end was cut by 7 bases, the J end by 7 bases, with 14 bases between. The DNA for the CDR3 is TGTGCCAGCACCCCGGGGGGGGGCAATTCACCCCTCCACTTT. It encodes CASTPGGGNSPLHF.

The V gene is TRBV7-2, the J gene TRBJ2-1; D is uncertain. The CDR3 has 15 residues. CDR1 is SGHTA and CDR2 is FQGNSA in the germline V gene. V was pared by 5 bases and J by 3 bases, with 14 bases between. CDR3 protein: CASSPTNDFYNEQFF. CDR3 DNA: TGTGCCAGCAGCCCCACAAATGATTTCTACAATGAGCAGTTCTTC.

This clonotype was detected ten times or more. The gene calls are TRBV20-1 and TRBJ2-7; D remains unclear. This CDR3 is built from 13 residues. The germline gives CDR1 DFQATT, CDR2 SNEGSKA (reference sequence). The ends were cut back, 2 bases at V and 2 bases at J, with 10 bases in the middle. The CDR3 spells CSARSPSAYEQYF. Written as DNA, the CDR3 is TGCAGTGCTAGATCCCCCAGCGCCTACGAGCAGTACTTC.

This clonotype was detected only a few times. The rearrangement links TRBV15 to TRBJ2-7; TRBD1 aligns across 8 bases. The CDR3 is 14 residues long. The V segment lost 9 bases and the J segment 7 bases; nucleotides outside the gene matches: 14. Germline-derived CDR1 and CDR2 are LNHNV and YYDKDF (reference sequence). CDR3 sequence: CATRSRTGRQEQYF. The CDR3, as DNA: TGTGCCACACGAAGTCGGACAGGGAGGCAGGAGCAGTACTTC.

There are many counts of this clonotype. J is TRBJ1-3 and V is TRBV25-1; D is possibly TRBD1 (6 bases). CDR1 and CDR2 (germline): MGHDK, SYGVNS. Trimming took off 8 bases at V and 1 base at J, with 18 bases between the two ends. The CDR3 loop spans 16 amino acids. The CDR3 reads CASRRQGSASGNTIYF. CDR3 DNA sequence: TGTGCCAGCCGCCGTCAGGGGTCGGCGTCTGGAAACACCATATATTTT.